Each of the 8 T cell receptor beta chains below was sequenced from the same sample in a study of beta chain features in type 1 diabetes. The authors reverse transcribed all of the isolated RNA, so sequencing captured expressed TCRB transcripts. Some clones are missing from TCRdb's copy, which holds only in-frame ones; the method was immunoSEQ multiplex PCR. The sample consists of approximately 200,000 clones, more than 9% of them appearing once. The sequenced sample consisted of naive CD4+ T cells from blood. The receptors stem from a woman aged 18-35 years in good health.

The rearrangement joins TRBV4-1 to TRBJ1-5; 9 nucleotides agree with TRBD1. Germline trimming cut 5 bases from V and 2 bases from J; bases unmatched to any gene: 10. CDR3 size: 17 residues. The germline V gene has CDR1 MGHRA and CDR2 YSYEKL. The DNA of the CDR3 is TGCGCCAGCAGCGCCGGGACAGGGCTTTTAGGCAATCAGCCCCAGCATTTT. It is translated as CASSAGTGLLGNQPQHF.

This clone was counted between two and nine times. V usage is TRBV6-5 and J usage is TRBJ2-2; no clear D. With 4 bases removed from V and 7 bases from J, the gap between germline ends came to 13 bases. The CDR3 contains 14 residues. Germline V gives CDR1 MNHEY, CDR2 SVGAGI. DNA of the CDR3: TGTGCCAGCAGTTCCCCGAGGAGAGGCGGGGAGCTGTTTTTT. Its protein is CASSSPRRGGELFF.

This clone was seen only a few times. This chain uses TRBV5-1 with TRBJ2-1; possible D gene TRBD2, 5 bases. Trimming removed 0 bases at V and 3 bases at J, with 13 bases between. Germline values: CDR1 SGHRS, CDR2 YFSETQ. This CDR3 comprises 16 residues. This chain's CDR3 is CASSLVSSSNYNEQFF. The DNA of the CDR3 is TGCGCCAGCAGCTTGGTTTCTAGCAGCAACTACAATGAGCAGTTCTTC.

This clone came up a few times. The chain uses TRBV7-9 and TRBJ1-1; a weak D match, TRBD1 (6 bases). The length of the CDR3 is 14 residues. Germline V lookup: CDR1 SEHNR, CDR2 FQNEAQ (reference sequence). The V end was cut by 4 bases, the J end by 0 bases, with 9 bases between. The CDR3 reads CASSSRGMNTEAFF. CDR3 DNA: TGTGCCAGCAGCTCAAGGGGGATGAACACTGAAGCTTTCTTT. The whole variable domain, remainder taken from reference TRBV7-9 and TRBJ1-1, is DTGVSQNPRHKITKRGQNVTFRCDPISEHNRLYWYRQTLGQGPEFLTYFQNEAQLEKSRLLSDRFSAERPKGSFSTLEIQRTEQGDSAMYLCASSSRGMNTEAFFGQGTRLTVV.

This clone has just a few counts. The CDR3 spells CASSLVAGTSPAYEQYF. CDR3 nucleotide sequence: TGTGCCAGCAGCTTAGTAGCCGGGACTTCACCCGCCTACGAGCAGTACTTC. This chain joins TRBV7-2 and TRBJ2-7, with D tentatively TRBD2 (6 bases). This CDR3 contains 17 residues. V was pared by 1 base and J by 2 bases, with 18 bases between. Germline CDR1 SGHTA, CDR2 FQGNSA.

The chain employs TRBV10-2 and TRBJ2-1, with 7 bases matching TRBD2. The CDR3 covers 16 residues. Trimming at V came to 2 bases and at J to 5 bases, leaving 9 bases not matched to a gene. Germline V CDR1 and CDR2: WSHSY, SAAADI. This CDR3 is CASSERGSGNDNEQFF. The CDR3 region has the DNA TGCGCCAGCAGTGAGCGGGGGAGCGGGAACGACAATGAGCAGTTCTTC.

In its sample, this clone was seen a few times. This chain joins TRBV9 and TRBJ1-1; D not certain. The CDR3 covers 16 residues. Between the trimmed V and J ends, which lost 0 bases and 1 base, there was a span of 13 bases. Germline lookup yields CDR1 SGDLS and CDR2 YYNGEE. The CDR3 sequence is CASSVALLGENTEAFF. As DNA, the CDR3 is TGTGCCAGCAGCGTAGCCCTGCTAGGAGAGAACACTGAAGCTTTCTTT.

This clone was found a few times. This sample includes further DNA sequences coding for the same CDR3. CDR3 residues: CASRSTGVGNTEAFF. The CDR3 coding sequence is TGTGCCAGCAGATCGACAGGGGTTGGAAACACTGAAGCTTTCTTT. The chain joins TRBV28 to TRBJ1-1; 8 bases align to TRBD1. Germline CDR1 and CDR2: MDHEN and SYDVKM. CDR3 length: 15 residues. The ends lost 6 bases at V and 2 bases at J; junction bases unmatched: 8.